This record looks at one TCR beta chain sequence and its context. Its antigen is still unknown. No quality values exist for individual bases; no much larger clone is one base distant. Starting 14 to 28 days after the autologous transplant, patients began checkpoint therapy, which included ipilimumab at 1 mg/kg intravenously on day 1 of selected weeks. Nivolumab was given at 3 mg/kg intravenously on day 1 of weeks 1, 4, 7, 10, and every two weeks through week 26. Combined checkpoint inhibition with ipilimumab and nivolumab as consolidation after autologous stem cell transplantation was tested in a Phase Ib clinical trial. From the cysteine through the phenylalanine, the CDR3 covers 15 amino acids. The DNA shown is the 45-base CDR3, in frame from base 1. The germline V gene specifies ENHRY as CDR1 and SYGVKD as CDR2. The trim is 4 bases for V and 5 bases for J, with a gap of 15 bases between the germline ends.

This entry comes from a study of ipilimumab plus nivolumab after autologous stem cell transplantation (dated by TCRdb to about 2021). Regarding the study in general: The median number of doses received by trial patients was roughly 5 for ipilimumab and about 8 for nivolumab. Both primary refractory and relapsed disease were represented in the DLBCL cohort, where 18-month progression-free survival was around 84% and 29%, respectively. The trial enrolled patients with high-risk diffuse large B cell lymphoma, mature T cell lymphoma, or multiple myeloma undergoing autologous transplant. Approximately 35 patients made up the trial's intent-to-treat population.

Overall results and qualifications from the work: According to the authors, a biologic rationale for studying the approach further came from T cell receptor repertoire, regulatory T cell phenotype and gut microbiota profiles. Combined checkpoint inhibition appeared tolerable as post-transplant consolidation, according to the authors' conclusion.

The library was obtained by the immunoSEQ multiplex PCR assay. TCRdb's version of the immuneACCESS table is confined to in-frame rearrangements and falls short of the full clone set. An unresolved V gene accounts for under half of the shortfall where checked; the remainder is of unknown origin. The sample table contains over 15,000 clones; only one count was recorded for about 81% of them. The ten largest clones take up less than 8% of the sample. The TCR was taken from a male donor with diffuse large B-cell lymphoma. The sample was PBMCs, taken in a trial of ipilimumab plus nivolumab as post-transplant consolidation. Recombination linked TRBV10-3 to TRBJ1-5; the D region possibly corresponds to TRBD1 (5 bases align). For the CDR3, the sequence is CAISGTGGPDQPQHF. The DNA reads TGTGCCATCAGTGGTACGGGGGGTCCAGATCAGCCCCAGCATTTT.